One and the same sample provided the 16 T cell receptor beta chains below, sequenced in a study of control samples from healthy donors and cancer patients. Sequencing was performed with immunoSEQ multiplex PCR; in TCRdb, only in-frame clones are kept and a portion is missing. The data hold some 65,000 clones, with around 84% observed a single time. Sequencing was done on a sample of PBMCs. These receptors were obtained from a woman in her forties or fifties with lung cancer.

This chain links TRBV7-8 with TRBJ1-1; TRBD1 agrees at 9 bases. The CDR3 consists of 12 residues. Unmatched junction bases numbered 0, after V lost 4 bases and J lost 6 bases. The V gene's germline CDR1 is SGHVS and CDR2 FQNEAQ. CDR3 amino acids: CASSYRGPEAFF. The CDR3 bases are TGTGCCAGCAGCTACAGGGGGCCTGAAGCTTTCTTT.

This clone appeared a single time. The chain's CDR3 is CASSPDRLDRYNQPQHF. CDR3 in DNA: TGTGCCAGCTCACCCGACAGATTGGACAGGTACAATCAGCCCCAGCATTTT. The chain joins TRBV18 to TRBJ1-5; TRBD1 aligns across 7 bases. Germline V gene lookup returns CDR1 KGHSH and CDR2 LQKENI. Germline trimming cut 3 bases from V and 3 bases from J; bases unmatched to any gene: 11. The CDR3 contains 17 residues.

The genes are TRBV6-2 or TRBV6-3 and TRBJ1-4, with D perhaps TRBD1 (5 bases). The CDR3 has 18 amino acids. V was shortened by 4 bases and J by 3 bases, with 21 bases between the two germline ends. Germline values: CDR1 MNHEY, CDR2 SVGEGT. The CDR3 region is CASSSFSGTAVSNEKLFF. CDR3 DNA: TGTGCCAGCAGTTCATTTTCCGGGACGGCTGTTTCTAATGAAAAACTGTTTTTT.

The chain recombines TRBV4-2 with TRBJ1-2; possible D gene TRBD1, 6 bases. Per the germline V gene, CDR1 is LGHNA and CDR2 is YNFKEQ. This CDR3 has 16 residues. V was pared by 3 bases and J by 3 bases, with 17 bases between. CDR3 region: CASSHLSQGFDYGYTF. The CDR3 coding sequence is TGTGCCAGCAGCCACCTCTCACAGGGATTTGACTATGGCTACACCTTC.

The V gene is TRBV30, the J gene TRBJ1-1; tentative D call: TRBD1 (5 bases). The CDR3 spans 15 residues. Trimming took 0 bases from V and 1 from J, leaving 12 bases between them. Germline loops: CDR1 GTSNPN, CDR2 SVGIG (reference sequence). The CDR3 protein is CAWSVRNRRNTEAFF. The CDR3, as DNA: TGTGCCTGGAGTGTACGAAACAGGCGGAACACTGAAGCTTTCTTT.

The rearrangement links TRBV14 to TRBJ2-1, with D tentatively TRBD1 or TRBD2 (5 bases each). There are 16 residues in the CDR3. V lost 2 bases and J lost 0, with 11 bases in between. CDR1 and CDR2 from the germline V gene are SGHDN and FVKESK. CDR3 in amino acids: CASSQLGRSSYNEQFF. The CDR3, as DNA: TGTGCCAGCAGCCAACTGGGACGAAGCTCCTACAATGAGCAGTTCTTC.

The chain uses TRBV9 and TRBJ2-1; D call uncertain. CDR3 length: 14 amino acids. Germline-derived CDR1 and CDR2 are SGDLS and YYNGEE. With 0 bases removed from V and 6 bases from J, the gap between germline ends came to 10 bases. The CDR3: CASSVVLGPNEQFF. The CDR3 DNA reads TGTGCCAGCAGCGTAGTTCTCGGACCCAATGAGCAGTTCTTC. Together with reference TRBV9 and TRBJ2-1, the CDR3 gives the full variable domain: DSGVTQTPKHLITATGQRVTLRCSPRSGDLSVYWYQQSLDQGLQFLIQYYNGEERAKGNILERFSAQQFPDLHSELNLSSLELGDSALYFCASSVVLGPNEQFFGPGTRLTVL.

The rearrangement links TRBV15 to TRBJ2-5; TRBD2 is a possible D gene (6 bases). CDR1 and CDR2 (germline): LNHNV, YYDKDF (reference sequence). CDR3 size: 15 residues. The V end was cut by 0 bases, the J end by 0 bases, with 8 bases between. The CDR3 DNA reads TGTGCCACCAGCAGAGATCCGGGGGACCAAGAGACCCAGTACTTC. It translates to CATSRDPGDQETQYF.

The gene calls are TRBV9 and TRBJ1-1; TRBD1 might be the D (6 bases). Germline V CDR1 and CDR2: SGDLS, YYNGEE. Trimming took 4 bases from V and 4 from J, leaving 23 bases between them. The CDR3 has 17 residues. In DNA, the CDR3 is TGTGCCAGCAGCCACCGACCCCTGGAGGGGGGTGGCACTGAAGCTTTCTTT. Translating it yields CASSHRPLEGGGTEAFF. Together with reference TRBV9 and TRBJ1-1, the CDR3 gives the full variable domain: DSGVTQTPKHLITATGQRVTLRCSPRSGDLSVYWYQQSLDQGLQFLIQYYNGEERAKGNILERFSAQQFPDLHSELNLSSLELGDSALYFCASSHRPLEGGGTEAFFGQGTRLTVV.

This clone was observed a handful of times. The chain recombines TRBV24-1 with TRBJ1-4; the match to TRBD1 covers 7 bases. V lost 4 bases to trimming and J lost 5 bases; unmatched junction nucleotides: 6. The CDR3 has 15 amino acids. Germline CDR1 and CDR2: KGHDR and SFDVKD. CDR3 residues: CATSDKTGSNEKLFF. Here the CDR3 DNA reads TGTGCCACCAGTGACAAGACAGGGTCAAATGAAAAACTGTTTTTT.

V usage is TRBV5-1 and J usage is TRBJ2-1; 7 bases line up with TRBD1. After removal of 2 bases from V and 4 bases from J, the junction contained 6 bases not matched to a gene. Per the germline V gene, CDR1 is SGHRS and CDR2 is YFSETQ. This CDR3 has 15 residues. This CDR3 reads CASSFGDSQYNEQFF. CDR3 sequence (DNA): TGCGCCAGCAGCTTCGGGGACAGTCAATACAATGAGCAGTTCTTC.

The chain has TRBV6-1 and TRBJ2-7; D remains unclear. Trimming removed 0 bases from V and 4 bases from J, with 10 bases in between. Germline V gives CDR1 MNHNS, CDR2 SASEGT. The CDR3 runs 14 residues. CDR3 in DNA: TGTGCCAGCAGTGAAGCTTTGTCCGGTTACGAGCAGTACTTC. The encoded protein is CASSEALSGYEQYF.

The rearrangement joins TRBV19 to TRBJ1-6; weak D call: TRBD1 (6 bases). CDR3 length: 15 residues. Looked up from germline, CDR1 is LNHDA and CDR2 is SQIVND (reference sequence). V was shortened by 1 base and J by 7 bases, with 11 bases between the two germline ends. For the CDR3, the DNA is TGTGCCAGTAGTATAGGGGCAGGGGAAAATTCACCCCTCCACTTT. Amino acid sequence: CASSIGAGENSPLHF.

The chain has TRBV6-5 and TRBJ1-5; tentatively, D is TRBD1 (5 bases). This CDR3 spans 13 amino acids. Germline assignment: CDR1 MNHEY and CDR2 SVGAGI. V was cut by 4 bases and J by 3 bases, with 7 bases left in between. DNA of the CDR3: TGTGCCAGCAGTTCAGGGTACAATCAGCCCCAGCATTTT. Protein sequence: CASSSGYNQPQHF.

CDR3 in amino acids: CASSQEASGVRTDTQYF. In nucleotides, the CDR3 is TGTGCCAGCAGCCAAGAAGCTAGCGGGGTACGCACAGATACGCAGTATTTT. The gene calls are TRBV14 and TRBJ2-3; 9 positions match TRBD2. Germline CDR1 reads SGHDN; CDR2 reads FVKESK. The CDR3 covers 17 residues. The V gene end was trimmed by 0 bases and the J gene end by 1 base; junction bases not matched to a gene: 5.

The rearrangement links TRBV28 to TRBJ2-5; D might be TRBD1 (5 bases). CDR3 length: 15 amino acids. V dropped 3 bases and J dropped 4 bases, with 15 bases sitting between them. Germline V gene sequence: CDR1 MDHEN, CDR2 SYDVKM. CDR3 bases: TGTGCCAGCAGTTTGACATCTCAGGGTGGAGAGACCCAGTACTTC. This codes for CASSLTSQGGETQYF.